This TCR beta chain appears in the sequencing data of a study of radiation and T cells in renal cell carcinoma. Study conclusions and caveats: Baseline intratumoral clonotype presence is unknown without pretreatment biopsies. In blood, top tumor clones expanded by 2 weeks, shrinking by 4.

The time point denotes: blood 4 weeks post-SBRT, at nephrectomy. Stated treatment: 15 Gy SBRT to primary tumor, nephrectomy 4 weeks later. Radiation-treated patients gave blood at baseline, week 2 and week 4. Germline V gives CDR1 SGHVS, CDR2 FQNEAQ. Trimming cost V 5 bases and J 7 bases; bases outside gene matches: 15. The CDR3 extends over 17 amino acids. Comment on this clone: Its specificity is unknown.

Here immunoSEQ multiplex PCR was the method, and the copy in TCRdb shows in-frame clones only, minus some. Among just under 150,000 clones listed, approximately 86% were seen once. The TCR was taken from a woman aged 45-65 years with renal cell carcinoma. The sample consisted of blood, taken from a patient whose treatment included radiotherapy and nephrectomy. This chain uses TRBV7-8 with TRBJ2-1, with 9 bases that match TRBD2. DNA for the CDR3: TGTGCCAGCAGCCCTCGGGGTCTAGCGGGAAAGTCGAATGAGCAGTTCTTC. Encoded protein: CASSPRGLAGKSNEQFF.